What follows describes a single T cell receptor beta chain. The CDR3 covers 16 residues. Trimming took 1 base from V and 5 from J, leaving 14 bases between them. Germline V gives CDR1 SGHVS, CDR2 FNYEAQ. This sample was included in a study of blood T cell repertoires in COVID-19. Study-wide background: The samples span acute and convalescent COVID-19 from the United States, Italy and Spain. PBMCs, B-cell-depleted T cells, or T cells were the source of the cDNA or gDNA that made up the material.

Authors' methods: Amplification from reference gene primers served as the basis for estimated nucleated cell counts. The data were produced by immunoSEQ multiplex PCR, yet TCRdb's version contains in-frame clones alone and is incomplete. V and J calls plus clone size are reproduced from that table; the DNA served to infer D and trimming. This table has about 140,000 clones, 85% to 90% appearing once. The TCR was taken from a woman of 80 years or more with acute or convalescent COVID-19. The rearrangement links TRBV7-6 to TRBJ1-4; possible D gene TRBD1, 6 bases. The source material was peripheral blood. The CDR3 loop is CASSLVPTGSNEKLFF. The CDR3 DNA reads TGTGCCAGCAGCTTAGTGCCGACAGGCTCCAATGAAAAACTGTTTTTT.